This TCR beta chain is drawn from a study of T cell changes during pregnancy in multiple sclerosis. This table comes from immunoSEQ multiplex PCR, and its TCRdb copy is limited to in-frame clones, with some not included. Of approximately 70,000 clones in the sample, roughly nine tenths were seen once. Trimming at V came to 0 bases and at J to 8 bases, leaving 3 bases not matched to a gene. The CDR3 spans 14 residues. In germline, CDR1 is SGDLS, CDR2 YYNGEE. Source: peripheral blood, taken in the second trimester of pregnancy. The J gene is TRBJ2-5, the V gene TRBV9, with 11 nucleotides matching TRBD2. The sequence derives from a female donor in good health, enrolled as a control in a pregnancy study. The CDR3 region is CASSVELAGDTQYF. The CDR3 DNA follows: TGTGCCAGCAGCGTAGAACTAGCGGGAGATACCCAGTACTTC.